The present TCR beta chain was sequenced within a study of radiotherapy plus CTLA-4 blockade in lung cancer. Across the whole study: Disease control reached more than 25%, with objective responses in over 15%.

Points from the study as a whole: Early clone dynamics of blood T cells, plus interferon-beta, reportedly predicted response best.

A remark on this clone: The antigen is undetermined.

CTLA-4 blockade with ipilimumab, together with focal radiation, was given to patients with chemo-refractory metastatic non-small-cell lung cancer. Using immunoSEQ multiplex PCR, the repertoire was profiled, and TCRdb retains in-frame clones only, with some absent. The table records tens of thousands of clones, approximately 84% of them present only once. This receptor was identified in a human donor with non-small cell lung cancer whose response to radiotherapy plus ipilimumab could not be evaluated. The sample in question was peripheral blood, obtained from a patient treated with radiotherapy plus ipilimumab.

The CDR3 DNA is TGTGCCAGTAGTATGGGCCGGACAGGGAATCAGCCCCAGCATTTT. Protein sequence: CASSMGRTGNQPQHF. The chain recombines TRBV19 with TRBJ1-5; 8 bases align to TRBD1. Trimming took 3 bases from V and 4 from J; bases not matched to a gene: 5. This CDR3 comprises 15 residues. The germline V gene encodes CDR1 LNHDA and CDR2 SQIVND (reference sequence).